The entry below describes one TCR beta chain. The antigen remains undetermined. The data derive from a study of blood T cells in healthy people across ages. Whole-study results and caveats: While age rose, TCR beta diversity per million T cells dropped in a roughly linear way.

Researchers isolated at least 6.5 million PBMCs per sample. The germline gives CDR1 LGHDT, CDR2 YNNKEL (reference sequence). Trimming removed 4 bases at V and 5 bases at J, with 14 bases between. This CDR3 has 14 residues. Next came a second PCR, run for about 6 to 12 cycles, which used a sample-barcoded 5' primer along with a J-beta primer mix. The template-switch adaptor was a 5' adaptor with 12 random nucleotides. It tagged each cDNA molecule. One entry per CDR3 protein results from TCRdb running MiXCR on the 5' RACE reads. The repertoire holds 780,000 or so distinct CDR3 sequences, with roughly 56% as singletons.

The specimen sequenced was blood. The receptor comes from a man aged 35 to 55 in good health. J is TRBJ2-5 and V is TRBV3-1; maybe TRBD1 (5 bases). CDR3 amino acids: CASSLRTRAETQYF. The CDR3 nucleotides read TGTGCCAGCAGCCTTAGGACCAGGGCTGAGACCCAGTACTTC.